What follows are 7 T cell receptor beta chains derived from one specimen sequenced in a study of blood T cell repertoires in COVID-19. Sequencing was performed with immunoSEQ multiplex PCR; in TCRdb, only in-frame clones are kept and a portion is missing. The table records about 170,000 clones, more than 75% of them present only once. Input material: peripheral blood. The receptors were gathered from a man between 18 and 29 years old with active or convalescent COVID-19.

This rearrangement joins TRBV28 to TRBJ2-6, with 7 bases that match TRBD1. Germline CDR1 MDHEN, CDR2 SYDVKM. This CDR3 comprises 17 residues. Trimming at V came to 5 bases and at J to 0 bases, leaving 7 bases not matched to a gene. The CDR3 loop is CASSEEGQLSGANVLTF. As DNA, the CDR3 is TGTGCCAGCAGTGAAGAGGGACAGCTCTCTGGGGCCAACGTCCTGACTTTC.

This clone occurred a few times. The chain uses TRBV18 and TRBJ2-1; 7 positions agree with TRBD2. V lost 3 bases to trimming and J lost 2 bases; unmatched junction nucleotides: 4. The V gene's germline CDR1 is KGHSH and CDR2 LQKENI. There are 15 residues in the CDR3. The DNA of the CDR3 is TGTGCCAGCTCACCGGGCGGGAGAACCTACAATGAGCAGTTCTTC. Protein product: CASSPGGRTYNEQFF.

The rearrangement joins TRBV18 to TRBJ2-2; D is unresolved. Germline-derived CDR1 and CDR2 are KGHSH and LQKENI. CDR3 size: 14 residues. Trimming shortened V by 6 bases and J by 3 bases, and 11 bases separated the two germline ends. The CDR3 bases are TGTGCCAGCTCCGCGATTTTCGACACCGGGGAGCTGTTTTTT. Protein product: CASSAIFDTGELFF.

This chain uses TRBV24-1 with TRBJ2-7; maybe TRBD1 (5 bases). Trimming took 8 bases from V and 2 from J, leaving 12 bases between them. The CDR3 has 13 residues. Germline V gives CDR1 KGHDR, CDR2 SFDVKD. CDR3 region: CATKQTGAYEQYF. The CDR3 nucleotides read TGTGCCACCAAACAAACAGGAGCCTACGAGCAGTACTTC.

The rearrangement links TRBV18 to TRBJ1-6; 8 nucleotides align to TRBD1. The J segment lost 5 bases and the V segment lost 2 bases, leaving 5 bases of the junction unmatched. CDR3 length: 16 residues. Germline V gene sequence: CDR1 KGHSH, CDR2 LQKENI. The CDR3 DNA sequence: TGTGCCAGCTCACCAAATACAGGGGGACATAATTCACCCCTCCACTTT. Protein: CASSPNTGGHNSPLHF. The full variable domain, with the rest looked up from reference TRBV18 and TRBJ1-6, is NAGVMQNPRHLVRRRGQEARLRCSPMKGHSHVYWYRQLPEEGLKFMVYLQKENIIDESGMPKERFSAEFPKEGPSILRIQQVVRGDSAAYFCASSPNTGGHNSPLHFGNGTRLTVT.

This clone was seen a few times. The chain couples TRBV11-2 to TRBJ2-5; TRBD1 is a possible D gene (5 bases). Germline CDR1 and CDR2: SGHAT and FQNNGV. V was trimmed by 4 bases and J by 5 bases, leaving 14 bases between them. The CDR3 runs to 14 residues. CDR3 nucleotides: TGTGCCAGCAGCTCGCTCAGACAGCCGGAGACCCAGTACTTC. Its protein is CASSSLRQPETQYF.

This clone was detected once. The rearrangement uses TRBV5-1 and TRBJ2-1; 7 nucleotides match TRBD1. This CDR3 contains 18 residues. CDR1 is SGHRS, CDR2 YFSETQ, per germline. Trimming took 2 bases from V and 0 from J; bases not matched to a gene: 11. In nucleotides, the CDR3 is TGCGCCAGCAGCTTAACTATCGCCAGGGGGAGCTCCTACAATGAGCAGTTCTTC. Its protein is CASSLTIARGSSYNEQFF.